Below, 13 T cell receptor beta chains from the same sample are listed, as sequenced in a study of control samples from healthy donors and cancer patients. The table came from immunoSEQ multiplex PCR; TCRdb's copy has only in-frame clones and leaves some out. The sample has 150,000 to 200,000 clones; roughly 94% are singletons. Material: PBMCs. The receptors come from a man in his 60s with colorectal cancer.

This chain links TRBV7-9 with TRBJ2-5; TRBD1 matches 10 bases. V lost 3 bases and J lost 5; bases outside the gene matches: 6. The germline gives CDR1 SEHNR, CDR2 FQNEAQ (reference sequence). CDR3 length: 15 amino acids. For the CDR3, the DNA is TGTGCCAGCAGCTTCCGACAGGGGGCCAGCGAGACCCAGTACTTC. This sequence encodes CASSFRQGASETQYF.

The chain recombines TRBV3-1 (or the pseudogene TRBV3-2) with TRBJ2-7; 8 nucleotides agree with TRBD2. The ends lost 1 base at V and 4 bases at J; junction bases unmatched: 6. Germline-derived CDR1 and CDR2 are LGHDT and YNNKEL (reference sequence). CDR3 length equals 15 residues. DNA of the CDR3: TGTGCCAGCAGCCAAGTGGCGGGGGGCTGGTACGAGCAGTACTTC. This sequence encodes CASSQVAGGWYEQYF.

V and J are TRBV30 and TRBJ2-2; D is undetermined. The CDR3 sequence is 14 residues long. V was trimmed by 4 bases and J by 5 bases, leaving 14 bases between them. Germline V gives CDR1 GTSNPN, CDR2 SVGIG (reference sequence). The chain's CDR3 is CAWNKGQGTGELFF. In DNA, the CDR3 is TGTGCCTGGAACAAAGGCCAAGGGACCGGGGAGCTGTTTTTT.

The rearrangement links TRBV5-1 to TRBJ2-1; TRBD1 or TRBD2 may be the D gene (5 bases each). This CDR3 region has 15 residues. The ends were cut back, 4 bases at V and 6 bases at J, with 17 bases in the middle. The V gene's germline CDR1 is SGHRS and CDR2 YFSETQ. The DNA for the CDR3 is TGCGCCAGCAGCCTGTACCTAGGGGAGCGCAATGAGCAGTTCTTC. It is translated as CASSLYLGERNEQFF. The variable domain in full, with the rest retrieved from reference TRBV5-1 and TRBJ2-1, is KAGVTQTPRYLIKTRGQQVTLSCSPISGHRSVSWYQQTPGQGLQFLFEYFSETQRNKGNFPGRFSGRQFSNSRSEMNVSTLELGDSALYLCASSLYLGERNEQFFGPGTRLTVL.

This sequence joins TRBV7-9 and TRBJ1-2; the D is unclear. CDR1 and CDR2 (germline): SEHNR, FQNEAQ (reference sequence). V was pared by 6 bases and J by 1 base, with 9 bases between. The CDR3 consists of 13 residues. The CDR3 bases are TGTGCCAGCAGTGTACGGATTAACTATGGCTACACCTTC. This translates into CASSVRINYGYTF.

The gene calls are TRBV7-8 and TRBJ1-1, with a possible D match to TRBD1 (6 bases). CDR3 length: 16 residues. The V gene's germline CDR1 is SGHVS and CDR2 FQNEAQ. V lost 1 base, J lost 5 bases, and 17 bases lay in between. The CDR3 DNA reads as TGTGCCAGCAGCTTAGGGTTGGGGGGGGCAGAGACTGAAGCTTTCTTT. It translates to CASSLGLGGAETEAFF.

Worth noting for this clone: Other DNA sequences in this sample translate to the same CDR3. The J gene is TRBJ2-3, the V gene TRBV6-5; weak D call: TRBD2 (6 bases). The V and J ends lost 2 bases and 0 bases respectively, with 9 bases between them. This CDR3 has 15 amino acids. Per the germline V gene, CDR1 is MNHEY and CDR2 is SVGAGI. This CDR3 is CASSYGGTSTDTQYF. The CDR3 nucleotides read TGTGCCAGCAGTTACGGGGGGACTAGCACAGATACGCAGTATTTT.

V and J are TRBV29-1 and TRBJ1-4; D is ambiguous. V was trimmed by 7 bases and J by 1 base, leaving 7 bases between them. Germline lookup yields CDR1 SQVTM and CDR2 ANQGSEA. The length of the CDR3 is 12 residues. CDR3 in amino acids: CSARKTNEKLFF. CDR3 nucleotide sequence: TGCAGCGCTAGGAAAACTAATGAAAAACTGTTTTTT. The full variable domain, with the rest looked up from reference TRBV29-1 and TRBJ1-4, is SAVISQKPSRDICQRGTSLTIQCQVDSQVTMMFWYRQQPGQSLTLIATANQGSEATYESGFVIDKFPISRPNLTFSTLTVSNMSPEDSSIYLCSARKTNEKLFFGSGTQLSVL.

This chain links TRBV9 with TRBJ1-1; D gene uncertain. Germline V CDR1 and CDR2: SGDLS, YYNGEE. The V end lost 1 base, the J end lost 0 bases, and 4 bases lay between the germline ends. The CDR3 runs to 13 residues. CDR3 in DNA: TGTGCCAGCAGCGTACACTTGAACACTGAAGCTTTCTTT. Encoded protein: CASSVHLNTEAFF.

The chain couples TRBV4-1 to TRBJ2-1; D gene unclear. CDR1 is MGHRA, CDR2 YSYEKL, per germline. The germline V and J ends were trimmed by 2 bases and 7 bases, with 15 bases remaining between them. The length of the CDR3 is 15 residues. CDR3 loop: CASSQRSRTENEQFF. In DNA form, the CDR3 reads TGCGCCAGCAGCCAACGCTCCCGGACCGAGAATGAGCAGTTCTTC.

This chain links TRBV2 with TRBJ1-3; D might be TRBD1 (5 bases). The germline gives CDR1 SNHLY, CDR2 FYNNEI. The CDR3 is 14 residues long. V was trimmed by 8 bases and J by 0 bases, leaving 11 bases between them. CDR3 in amino acids: CASGDGSSGNTIYF. CDR3 bases: TGTGCCAGCGGGGACGGTAGCTCTGGAAACACCATATATTTT.

The chain couples TRBV6-4 to TRBJ2-2, with 12 positions matching TRBD2. Germline assignment: CDR1 MRHNA and CDR2 SNTAGT. V gave up 4 bases and J gave up 7 bases; unmatched junction bases: 4. This CDR3 comprises 15 residues. CDR3 sequence: CASSASGGAVGELFF. In DNA, the CDR3 is TGTGCCAGCAGTGCTAGCGGGGGGGCCGTCGGGGAGCTGTTTTTT.

The rearrangement joins TRBV27 to TRBJ1-2, with D maybe TRBD1 (5 bases). The CDR3 is made up of 14 amino acids. The germline CDR1 and CDR2 sequences are MNHEY and SMNVEV (reference sequence). V was shortened by 5 bases and J by 4 bases, with 14 bases between the two germline ends. CDR3 DNA: TGTGCCAGCAGTGGGGGTTGGGGCCCCTATGGCTACACCTTC. Translating it yields CASSGGWGPYGYTF.